This TCR beta chain emerged from a study of shared clonotypes between healthy human individuals (dated by TCRdb to about 2020). A note on the overall study: Two women and a few men aged 18 to 49 years were included in the cohort. Per donor, three plates each were used for CD4 naive and CD4 memory, two for CD8 naive, and one for CD8 memory. The study deeply sequenced blood TCR repertoires of about 5 healthy adults to estimate repertoire size and the extent of clonotype sharing between individuals. Different laboratories and diverse techniques were used to prepare libraries and sequence TCR repertoires, to increase sequencing depth and limit assay-specific biases. Leukapheresis yielded between about 0.85 and 10 billion PBMCs per donor.

The germline V gene sets CDR1 to SGHRS and CDR2 to YFSETQ. V is shortened by 3 bases, J by 3 bases, and the region joining them spans 12 bases. Reading from cysteine to phenylalanine, the CDR3 counts 14 amino acids. Only the CDR3 DNA is retained, 42 bases long and in frame from the first base. Using the deep immunoSEQ assay, TCR CDR3 regions were amplified from genomic DNA by multiplex PCR. Extracted genomic DNA from each cell subset was distributed evenly across all wells of several immunoSEQ 96-well plates, and each plate was treated as a replicate. For sorted subsets, approximately 190 ng of genomic DNA, equivalent to roughly 33,000 T cell genomes, went into each replicate PCR. Purified libraries were measured with a Qubit 3.0 fluorometer, size-checked on a Bioanalyzer 2100, and measured again with the KAPA Library Quantification kit. Each immunoSEQ 96-well plate was sequenced on its own single-read 150-cycle Illumina NextSeq 550 flow cell. The authors processed their data as follows. Because the immunoSEQ output held only junctional sequences and lacked quality scores, the filtering could not match the filtering applied to full-length reads. Sequences were annotated with PyIR, a Python wrapper for IgBLAST v1.9, using IMGT germline references to assign V/J genes and CDR3. Reads with weak V/J assignments (E-value above 1e-6), missing CDR3, stop codons, out-of-frame junctions, or ambiguous translated residues were removed. A V3J clonotype was defined by an identical inferred V gene, J gene, and CDR3 amino acid sequence. Percentage overlap between repertoires was calculated by dividing the number of shared unique clonotypes by the size of the smaller repertoire. Repertoire richness was assessed with RTK rarefaction, the Chao1 estimator, and Recon v2.1 estimates of unobserved clonotypes. For all TCRbeta clonotypes obtained by the gDNA method from four donors, generation probabilities were computed with OLGA. TCRdb re-hosts the immuneACCESS table, in-frame sequences only. Its copies lack some clones; in the studies checked, an unresolved V gene accounts for under half of them, and the cause for the rest is not known. V, J and clone size reflect that table, while D and trimming were determined from the DNA. Recorded for this sample are about 2 million clones; 85% to 95% of them occurred a single time. Of the sample, around 1.2% falls within the top ten clones.

For the CD8 naive samples, CD45RO-negative cells were positively selected for CCR7, yielding a CD45RA+CCR7+ population from which TemRA cells were excluded. The donors were healthy, HIV-negative adults with no recently reported acute infections or vaccinations. All donors were Caucasian adults living in Nashville, Tennessee, USA. Blood was collected by leukapheresis, and PBMCs were isolated by Ficoll-Histopaque density gradient centrifugation and then cryopreserved in liquid nitrogen vapor phase. Purity and quantity of every magnetically sorted T cell population were checked by analytical flow cytometry. Genomic DNA was isolated from each sorted fraction and quantified by UV absorbance on a Nanodrop 2000c. As to this clone: Its antigen is still unknown. Per-base qualities were not stored, and no clone one base away is much larger.

What the work shows at the level of the full study, not this receptor alone: Sampling was restricted to blood, and TCR repertoires in tissues likely differ from the TCR repertoires found in blood. Higher generation probabilities were observed for clonotypes shared by all four sorted-subset donors than for non-shared clonotypes. Pairwise subsampling indicated that sequencing depth was expected to affect the degree of clonotype sharing among donors. Even with the large sequencing depth, rarefaction of the sorted-subset datasets indicated that sequencing was incomplete. When a few donors were compared, the shared fraction of clonotypes was about 5.2% for naive CD4, approximately 3.3% for naive CD8, about 2.5% for memory CD4, and roughly 0.4% for memory CD8. The small number of donors limited the genetic and exposure-history diversity represented. Larger estimated clonotype richness was generally found for naive subsets than for memory subsets.

Sequencing input: naive CD8+ T cells sorted from blood. This sample's cell subset or site label indicates: CD45RA+CCR7+. The rearrangement joined TRBV5-1 to TRBJ1-1, with TRBD1 perhaps the D gene, on 5 matching bases. The clonotype comes from a man between 18 and 29 years old in good health. The CDR3 corresponds to CASSSWDLDTEAFF. The DNA is TGCGCCAGCAGCTCCTGGGACTTGGACACTGAAGCTTTCTTT.